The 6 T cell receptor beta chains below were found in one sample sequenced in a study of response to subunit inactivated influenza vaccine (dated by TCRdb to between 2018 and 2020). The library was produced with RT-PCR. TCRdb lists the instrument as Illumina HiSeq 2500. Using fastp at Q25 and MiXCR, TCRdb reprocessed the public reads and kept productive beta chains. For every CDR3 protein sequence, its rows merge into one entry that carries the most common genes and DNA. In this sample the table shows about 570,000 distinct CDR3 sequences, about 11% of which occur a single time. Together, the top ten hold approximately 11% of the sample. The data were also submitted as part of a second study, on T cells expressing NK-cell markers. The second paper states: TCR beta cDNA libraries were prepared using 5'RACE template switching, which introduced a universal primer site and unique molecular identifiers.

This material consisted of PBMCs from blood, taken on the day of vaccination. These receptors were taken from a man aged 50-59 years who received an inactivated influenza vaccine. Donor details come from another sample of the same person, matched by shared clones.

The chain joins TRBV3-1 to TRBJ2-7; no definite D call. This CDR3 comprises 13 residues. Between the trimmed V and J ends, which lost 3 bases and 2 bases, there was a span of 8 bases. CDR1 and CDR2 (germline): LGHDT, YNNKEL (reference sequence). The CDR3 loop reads CASSHFQAYEQYF. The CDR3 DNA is TGTGCCAGCAGCCACTTCCAGGCCTACGAGCAGTACTTC.

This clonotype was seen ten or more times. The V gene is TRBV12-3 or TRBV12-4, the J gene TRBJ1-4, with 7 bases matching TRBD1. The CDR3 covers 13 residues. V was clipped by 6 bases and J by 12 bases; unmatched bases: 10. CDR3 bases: TGTGCCAGCAGAACCCACGACAGGGACGAACTGTTTTTT. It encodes CASRTHDRDELFF.

Here the CDR3 DNA reads TGTGCCAGCAACAGGGTGGGGAATGAGCAGTTCTTC. Amino acid sequence: CASNRVGNEQFF. This chain uses TRBV12-3 or TRBV12-4 with TRBJ2-1; D is perhaps TRBD1 (6 bases). The CDR3 contains 12 residues. Trimming took 7 bases from V and 7 from J, leaving 11 bases between them.

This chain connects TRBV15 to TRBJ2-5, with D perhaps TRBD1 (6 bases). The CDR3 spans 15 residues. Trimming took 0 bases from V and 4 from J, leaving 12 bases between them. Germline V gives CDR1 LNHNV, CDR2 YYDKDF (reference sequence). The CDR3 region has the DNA TGTGCCACCAGCAGAGATCGGCCAGGGGCAGAGACCCAGTACTTC. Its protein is CATSRDRPGAETQYF.

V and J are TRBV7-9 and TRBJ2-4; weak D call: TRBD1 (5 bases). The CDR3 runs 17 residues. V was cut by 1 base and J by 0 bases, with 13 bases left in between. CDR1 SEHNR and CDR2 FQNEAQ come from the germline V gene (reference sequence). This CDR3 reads CASSLGWQGKAKNIQYF. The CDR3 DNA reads TGTGCCAGCAGCTTAGGATGGCAGGGAAAAGCCAAAAACATTCAGTACTTC.

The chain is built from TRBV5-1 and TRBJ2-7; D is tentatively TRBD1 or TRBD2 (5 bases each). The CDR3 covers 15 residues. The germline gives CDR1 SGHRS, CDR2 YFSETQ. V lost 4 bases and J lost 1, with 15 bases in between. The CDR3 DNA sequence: TGCGCCAGCAGCGCAACCGGGACGGTTTCCTACGAGCAGTACTTC. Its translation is CASSATGTVSYEQYF.